The rows below give T cell receptor beta chains drawn from one sample of a study of blood T cells in healthy people across ages. TCRdb passed the 5' RACE reads through MiXCR, listing each CDR3 protein once. Among about 1.4 million distinct CDR3 sequences listed, approximately 59% were seen once. The sample comprised blood. The receptors were gathered from a man younger than 35 in good health. Both conserved end residues are part of each CDR3. Fields, in order: D gene, clone size, J gene, V gene, CDR3 DNA, CDR3 protein. The D gene is left open where the match is weak. Rows give clone size only sometimes, using once, few, many, or a class for an expanded clone.

NA | few | TRBJ2-7 | TRBV28 | TGTGCCAGCAGCCAAAGACGGCACCCTTACGAGCAGTACTTC | CASSQRRHPYEQYF
NA | few | TRBJ2-7 | TRBV25-1 | TGTGCCAGCAGTGCGATTCCGGACGGTGACGAGCAGTACTTC | CASSAIPDGDEQYF
TRBD2 | NA | TRBJ2-1 | TRBV5-1 | TGCGCCAGCAGCGAGTCCTCTAGCGGGGGGCGATACAATGAGCAGTTCTTC | CASSESSSGGRYNEQFF
NA | NA | TRBJ2-7 | TRBV12-3/TRBV12-4 | TGTGCCAGCAGTTCCGGGTCTCCTGGCGAGCAGTACTTC | CASSSGSPGEQYF
NA | few | TRBJ2-3 | TRBV7-9 | TGTGCCAGCAGTGCAGGCCGCACAGATACGCAGTATTTT | CASSAGRTDTQYF
NA | few | TRBJ2-6 | TRBV4-2 | TGTGCCAGCAGCCACCCAAGTCGGGGCTCTGGGGCCAACGTCCTGACTTTC | CASSHPSRGSGANVLTF
NA | few | TRBJ2-7 | TRBV4-2 | TGTGCCAGCAGCCAAGATGTTTTCCGAGGGGAATCCTACGAGCAGTACTTC | CASSQDVFRGESYEQYF
NA | NA | TRBJ2-4 | TRBV7-2 | TGTGCCAGCAGCCCACAGGGAGGTGACAACATTCAGTACTTC | CASSPQGGDNIQYF
TRBD1 | once | TRBJ1-5 | TRBV2 | TGTGCCAGCATCCTCGGACAGGGTTTGGGTCAGCCCCAGCATTTT | CASILGQGLGQPQHF
NA | NA | TRBJ2-6 | TRBV15 | TGTGCCACCAGCAGAGGATTGTCTTCTGGGGCCAACGTCCTGACTTTC | CATSRGLSSGANVLTF
NA | NA | TRBJ2-2 | TRBV15 | TGTGCCACCTTTGGAGGGGGGCACACCGGGGAGCTGTTTTTT | CATFGGGHTGELFF
NA | NA | TRBJ2-7 | TRBV29-1 | TGCAGCGTTGGGGACCGTCCTCGGGACGAGCAGTACTTC | CSVGDRPRDEQYF
NA | few | TRBJ2-4 | TRBV2 | TGTGCCAGCAGTAGGGACGGAGTAGCCAAAAACATTCAGTACTTC | CASSRDGVAKNIQYF
NA | few | TRBJ1-2 | TRBV20-1 | TGCAGTGCTAGATACACGGGGAACCCACGTCCCTATGGCTACACCTTC | CSARYTGNPRPYGYTF
NA | NA | TRBJ1-2 | TRBV30 | TGTGCCTGCACCTCGGGGGAGTCTGGCTACACCTTC | CACTSGESGYTF
NA | NA | TRBJ1-1 | TRBV20-1 | TGCAGTGCTAGTCCCCTCCTCGAGTTGAACACTGAAGCTTTCTTT | CSASPLLELNTEAFF
NA | NA | TRBJ2-1 | TRBV27 | TGTGCCAGCAGTTCCCGTAATTACAATGAGCAGTTCTTC | CASSSRNYNEQFF
NA | few | TRBJ2-1 | TRBV4-1 | TGCGCCAGCAGCCAAGATCATATGGCATACAATGAGCAGTTCTTC | CASSQDHMAYNEQFF
NA | NA | TRBJ1-4 | TRBV27 | TGTGCCAGCAGTTTAGAATTCGTTGGAAATGAAAAACTGTTTTTT | CASSLEFVGNEKLFF
TRBD1 | NA | TRBJ2-5 | TRBV7-2 | TGTGCCAGCAGCGACGACAGGGGAGAGACCCAGTACTTC | CASSDDRGETQYF
NA | few | TRBJ1-4 | TRBV10-3 | TGTGCCATCGGAAGCCCGGGGGGAGGTGAAAAACTGTTTTTT | CAIGSPGGGEKLFF
TRBD2 | NA | TRBJ2-3 | TRBV11-2 | TGTGCCAGCAGCTTAGATCTATACCGACTAGCGGGGGGAGCTACAGATACGCAGTATTTT | CASSLDLYRLAGGATDTQYF
TRBD2 | few | TRBJ2-1 | TRBV4-2 | TGTGCCAGCAGCCAAGACTGGGGGACTAGCGGGAGGAATAAGCAGTTCTTC | CASSQDWGTSGRNKQFF
TRBD1 | NA | TRBJ1-1 | TRBV6-5 | TGTGCCAGCAGCTTCAGGGGGCATGGCACTGAAGCTTTCTTT | CASSFRGHGTEAFF
NA | NA | TRBJ2-1 | TRBV27 | TGTGCCAGCAGAAAGGGGGGGAACTCCTACAATGAGCAGTTCTTC | CASRKGGNSYNEQFF